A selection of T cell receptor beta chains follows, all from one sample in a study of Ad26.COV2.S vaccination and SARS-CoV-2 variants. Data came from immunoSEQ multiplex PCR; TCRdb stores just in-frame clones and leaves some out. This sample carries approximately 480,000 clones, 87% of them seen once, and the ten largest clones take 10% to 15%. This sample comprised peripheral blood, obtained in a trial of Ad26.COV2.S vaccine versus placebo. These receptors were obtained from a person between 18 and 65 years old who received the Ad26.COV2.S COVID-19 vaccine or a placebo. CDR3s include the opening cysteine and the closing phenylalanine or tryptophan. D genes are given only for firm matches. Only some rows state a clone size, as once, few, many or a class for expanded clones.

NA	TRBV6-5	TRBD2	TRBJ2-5	TGTGCCAGCCGGAGGGAGGGCCGAAAGACCCAGTACTTC	CASRREGRKTQYF
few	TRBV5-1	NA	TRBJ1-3	TGCGCCAGCAGCTTGCTAACTGGAAACACCATATATTTT	CASSLLTGNTIYF
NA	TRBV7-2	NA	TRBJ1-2	TGTGCCAGCAGCTTGCAAGGGCTAGGTGATGGCTACACCTTC	CASSLQGLGDGYTF
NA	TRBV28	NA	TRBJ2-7	TGTGCCAGCAGTTTACCAGGATCAAGCTACGAGCAGTACTTC	CASSLPGSSYEQYF
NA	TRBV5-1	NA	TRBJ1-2	TGCGCCAGCAGCACGCGGACAGACAATGGCTACACCTTC	CASSTRTDNGYTF
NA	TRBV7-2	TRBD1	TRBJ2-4	TGTGCCAGCAGCACCGGACAGGGGCAGGACATTCAGTACTTC	CASSTGQGQDIQYF
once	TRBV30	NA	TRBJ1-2	TGTGCCTGGAGTGTACGGGGGCCCAAACGTGACTACACCTTC	CAWSVRGPKRDYTF
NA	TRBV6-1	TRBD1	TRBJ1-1	TGTGCCAGCAGTGAACGGTTCCCCGGGACAGGGAGTGAAGCTTTCTTT	CASSERFPGTGSEAFF
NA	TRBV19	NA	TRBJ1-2	TGTGCCCGCGCCGCGGGAGCTACTAACTATGGCTACACCTTC	CARAAGATNYGYTF
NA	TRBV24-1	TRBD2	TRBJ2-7	TGTGCCACCAGTCGGGGGGACGAGCAGTACTTC	CATSRGDEQYF
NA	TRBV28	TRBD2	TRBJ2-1	TGTGCCAGCAGTGGGACTAGGACCGTCGATGAGCAGTTCTTC	CASSGTRTVDEQFF
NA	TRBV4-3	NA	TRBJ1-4	TGCGCCAGCAGCCTCGACAGATACAGTCTTGAAAAACTGTTTTTT	CASSLDRYSLEKLFF
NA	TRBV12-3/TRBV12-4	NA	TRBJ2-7	TGTGCCAGCAGCATGACTAGTACCTACGAGCAGTACTTC	CASSMTSTYEQYF
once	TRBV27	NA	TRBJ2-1	TGTGCCAGCAGCCCAGCAAGGTCCTACAATGAGCAGTTCTTC	CASSPARSYNEQFF
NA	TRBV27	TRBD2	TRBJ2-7	TGTGCCAGCAGTAAACGACTAGCGGGAGTAGGCGAGCAGTACTTC	CASSKRLAGVGEQYF
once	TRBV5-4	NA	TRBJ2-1	TGTGCCAGCAGCCACGTTACAGCCAATGAGCAGTTCTTC	CASSHVTANEQFF
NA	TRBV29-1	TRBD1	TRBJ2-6	TGCAGCGTTCTGGTCAGGGGGTCCTCTGGGGCCAACGTCCTGACTTTC	CSVLVRGSSGANVLTF
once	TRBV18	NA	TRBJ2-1	TGTGCCAGCTCACCACGGCAGGCAGCTACCTACAATGAGCAGTTCTTC	CASSPRQAATYNEQFF
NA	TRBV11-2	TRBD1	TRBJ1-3	TGTGCCAGCAGCTTAGGGCACAGGGGGACTGGAAACACCATATATTTT	CASSLGHRGTGNTIYF
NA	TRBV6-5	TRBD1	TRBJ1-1	TGTGCCAGCAGTTTCAGGGGGCTGGGGATGAACACTGAAGCTTTCTTT	CASSFRGLGMNTEAFF
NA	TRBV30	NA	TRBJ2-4	TGTGCCTGGAGTGTCGGTCTAGCTGCCATTCAGTACTTC	CAWSVGLAAIQYF
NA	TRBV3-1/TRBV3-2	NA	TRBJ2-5	TGTGCCAGCAGCCAAGGGGCGGGGAGGGAGACCCAGTACTTC	CASSQGAGRETQYF
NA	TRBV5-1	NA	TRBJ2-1	TGCGCCAGCAGCAGTACAGGTTCCCGCTCCTACAATGAGCAGTTCTTC	CASSSTGSRSYNEQFF
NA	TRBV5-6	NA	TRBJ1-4	TGTGCCAGCAGCTTGTATATCGGACAGCCTCCAACTAATGAAAAACTGTTTTTT	CASSLYIGQPPTNEKLFF
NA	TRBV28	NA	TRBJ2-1	TGTGCCAGCAGGTTCGCAGGGCCCTCAGAGGGGCAGTTCTTC	CASRFAGPSEGQFF
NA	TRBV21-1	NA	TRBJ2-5	TGTGCCAGCAGCAAAACCGGGAGCGGGAGGGAGGAGACCCAGTACTTC	CASSKTGSGREETQYF
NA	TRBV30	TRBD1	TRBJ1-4	TGTGCCTGGAGTGAATACTCGACAGGGGGCGAAAAACTGTTTTTT	CAWSEYSTGGEKLFF
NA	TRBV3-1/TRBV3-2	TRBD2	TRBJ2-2	TGTGCCAGCAGCCATACTAGCGGGCCGGGCACCGGGGAGCTGTTTTTT	CASSHTSGPGTGELFF
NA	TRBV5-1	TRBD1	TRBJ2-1	TGCGCCAGCAGCTTGGGACAGGGTTTCAATGAGCAGTTCTTC	CASSLGQGFNEQFF